The following is a T cell receptor (beta chain) sequence with its context. In the source study's methods: Amplification from reference gene primers served as the basis for estimated nucleated cell counts. TCRdb's copy holds only in-frame clones and misses some; the assay was immunoSEQ multiplex PCR. V and J calls and clone size are given by that table; D and trimming were obtained from the DNA. This table has approximately 90,000 clones, 85% appearing once. These data are taken from a study of blood T cell repertoires in COVID-19. At the level of the study: COVID-19 samples from acute and convalescent phases originated in the United States, Italy and Spain. T cells, B-cell-depleted T cells, or PBMCs supplied cDNA or gDNA.

The CDR3 has 15 residues. CDR1 LGHNT and CDR2 FRNRAP come from the germline V gene. V gave up 1 base and J gave up 2 bases, with 12 bases separating them. The V call is TRBV12-5, the J call TRBJ2-7, with a tentative D call TRBD2 (6 bases). The sequence derives from a middle-aged man with acute or convalescent COVID-19. The sequenced material came from peripheral blood. CDR3 sequence reads: CASGLGLTGAYEQYF. The CDR3 DNA follows: TGTGCTAGTGGTTTGGGATTGACGGGAGCCTACGAGCAGTACTTC.